This TCR beta chain was sequenced in a study of human T cells and chemical hapten exposure. This clonotype was seen a handful of times. From germline, CDR1 is SGHVS and CDR2 FQNEAQ. The CDR3 spans 15 residues. V gave up 1 base and J gave up 6 bases; unmatched junction bases: 5. MiXCR, run by TCRdb on the RACE reads, gives a single entry per CDR3 protein. The table includes around 180,000 distinct CDR3 sequences, around 30% detected once. Sample time point: pre-sensitization, week 0. Treatment defined: therapeutic diphenylcyclopropenone sensitization with weekly scalp DPC. The clonotype comes from a woman aged 25 to 39 with alopecia areata. Some clones in this sample may be carry-over from other donors' samples. The rearrangement links TRBV7-8 to TRBJ1-5; 8 bases align to TRBD1. The sequences come from whole blood, collected in connection with sensitization to the hapten diphenylcyclopropenone (DPC). The CDR3 sequence: CASSLEGQVRQPQHF. The CDR3 nucleotides read TGTGCCAGCAGCTTAGAGGGACAGGTCCGTCAGCCCCAGCATTTT.